Each of the 28 T cell receptor beta chains below was sequenced from the same sample in a study of blood T cell repertoires in COVID-19. Assay: immunoSEQ multiplex PCR; the TCRdb copy retains only in-frame clones and omits some. The sample comprises some 250,000 clones, around 90% of which are singletons, and 0.99% rests with the top ten. Sequenced input: peripheral blood. These receptors all stem from a woman aged 40 to 50 who had recovered from COVID-19.

This clone came up once. The chain carries TRBV19 and TRBJ2-3; possible D gene TRBD2, 5 bases. CDR3 length: 14 amino acids. The germline CDR1 and CDR2 sequences are LNHDA and SQIVND (reference sequence). V was clipped by 3 bases and J by 5 bases, with 12 bases between them. CDR3 nucleotide sequence: TGTGCCAGTAGTATGTATCGGCGGGTAGATACGCAGTATTTT. This gives the protein CASSMYRRVDTQYF.

The chain carries TRBV7-2 and TRBJ1-2; tentatively, D is TRBD1 (5 bases). This CDR3 spans 17 amino acids. Per the germline V gene, CDR1 is SGHTA and CDR2 is FQGNSA. Trimming left V 1 base short and J 0 bases short, with 15 bases between. The CDR3 spells CASSLVGRVETNYGYTF. The CDR3 nucleotides are TGTGCCAGCAGCTTAGTAGGCAGGGTGGAGACTAACTATGGCTACACCTTC.

In this sample, this clone turned up once. The chain couples TRBV6-2 or TRBV6-3 to TRBJ2-2, with 10 bases aligning to TRBD2. The CDR3 is made up of 15 amino acids. Germline assignment: CDR1 MNHEY and CDR2 SVGEGT. V dropped 4 bases and J dropped 4; count of bases not matched to a gene: 3. In DNA form, the CDR3 reads TGTGCCAGCAGTTGGGCTAGCGGGGGCACCGGGGAGCTGTTTTTT. Translating it yields CASSWASGGTGELFF.

V is TRBV6-5 and J is TRBJ1-5; D is possibly TRBD1 (5 bases). Germline CDR1 is MNHEY and CDR2 is SVGAGI. This CDR3 contains 12 residues. CDR3 sequence reads: CGSRARNQPQHF. The CDR3, as DNA: TGTGGGAGCAGGGCTCGCAATCAGCCCCAGCATTTT.

J is TRBJ1-2 and V is TRBV18, with 12 nucleotides matching TRBD1. CDR1 is KGHSH, CDR2 LQKENI, per germline. The CDR3 totals 17 residues. Trimming removed 3 bases from V and 4 bases from J; junction bases left unmatched: 9. The CDR3 DNA reads as TGTGCCAGCTCACCCCTCCAGGGACAGGGGGCAAGCTATGGCTACACCTTC. Protein sequence: CASSPLQGQGASYGYTF.

The gene calls are TRBV11-3 and TRBJ2-1; 11 nucleotides agree with TRBD1. The germline V gene encodes CDR1 SGHNT and CDR2 YENEEA. The CDR3 extends over 15 amino acids. The V segment lost 5 bases and the J segment 4 bases; nucleotides outside the gene matches: 4. The DNA of the CDR3 is TGTGCCAGCAGCCCGGACAGGGGGCCTTACAATGAGCAGTTCTTC. Translated, it gives CASSPDRGPYNEQFF.

This chain joins TRBV11-2 and TRBJ2-4; the D gene is possibly TRBD2 (7 bases). CDR1 is SGHAT, CDR2 FQNNGV, per germline. CDR3 length: 14 amino acids. Trimming removed 5 bases at V and 8 bases at J, with 16 bases between. The CDR3 DNA reads as TGTGCCAGCAGCCGGGGGGCCTCCGGGGACATTCAGTACTTC. It is translated as CASSRGASGDIQYF.

The rearrangement joins TRBV6-4 to TRBJ2-1; 8 nucleotides line up with TRBD2. V gave up 2 bases and J gave up 8 bases; unmatched junction bases: 8. This CDR3 region has 15 residues. Germline lookup yields CDR1 MRHNA and CDR2 SNTAGT. The CDR3 DNA follows: TGTGCCAGCAGTGACATCGCTAGCGGGCTGTATGAGCAGTTCTTC. Its protein product is CASSDIASGLYEQFF.

The chain is built from TRBV19 and TRBJ1-1; 7 positions match TRBD1. CDR3 length: 13 residues. With 5 bases clipped from V and 4 bases from J, the junction kept 4 bases outside the gene matches. CDR1 LNHDA and CDR2 SQIVND come from the germline V gene (reference sequence). The CDR3 protein is CASSADRVTEAFF. The CDR3 region has the DNA TGTGCCAGTAGTGCTGACAGGGTCACTGAAGCTTTCTTT.

V gene TRBV5-4 combines with J gene TRBJ1-1, with 10 bases identical to TRBD1. This CDR3 contains 14 residues. After removal of 4 bases from V and 2 bases from J, the junction contained 2 bases not matched to a gene. CDR1 and CDR2 from the germline V gene are SGHNT and YYREEE (reference sequence). The CDR3 DNA sequence: TGTGCCAGCAGCCGACAGGGGGCTAACACTGAAGCTTTCTTT. It translates to CASSRQGANTEAFF.

The rearrangement uses TRBV2 and TRBJ2-7; 12 positions match TRBD2. The germline V gene has CDR1 SNHLY and CDR2 FYNNEI. The CDR3 is 16 amino acids. The V and J ends lost 1 base and 2 bases, in that order; junction bases with no gene match: 3. The CDR3 sequence is CASSEGLAGAAYEQYF. The CDR3 DNA reads as TGTGCCAGCAGTGAAGGACTAGCGGGAGCCGCCTACGAGCAGTACTTC.

This rearrangement joins TRBV5-1 to TRBJ2-5; 12 bases are a match to TRBD2. Trimming took 2 bases from V and 5 from J; bases not matched to a gene: 1. The CDR3 sequence is 14 residues long. The germline V gene has CDR1 SGHRS and CDR2 YFSETQ. The CDR3 sequence: CASSFTSGGETQYF. DNA of the CDR3: TGCGCCAGCAGCTTTACTAGCGGGGGGGAGACCCAGTACTTC.

The gene calls are TRBV5-5 and TRBJ2-7; 9 nucleotides align to TRBD2. Looked up from germline, CDR1 is SGHKS and CDR2 is YYEKEE (reference sequence). The CDR3 sequence is 16 residues long. Unmatched junction bases numbered 15, after V lost 4 bases and J lost 7 bases. This CDR3 is CASSPASGTHLGEQYF. The CDR3 coding sequence is TGTGCCAGCAGCCCCGCTAGCGGGACTCACCTTGGGGAGCAGTACTTC. Supplemented by reference TRBV5-5 and TRBJ2-7, the full variable domain reads DAGVTQSPTHLIKTRGQQVTLRCSPISGHKSVSWYQQVLGQGPQFIFQYYEKEERGRGNFPDRFSARQFPNYSSELNVNALLLGDSALYLCASSPASGTHLGEQYFGPGTRLTVT.

The rearrangement links TRBV9 to TRBJ2-5; D possibly corresponds to TRBD2 (6 bases). Germline V lookup: CDR1 SGDLS, CDR2 YYNGEE. The V end lost 2 bases, the J end lost 5 bases, and 16 bases lay between the germline ends. There are 15 residues in the CDR3. CDR3 sequence (DNA): TGTGCCAGCAGCGTGGAGGGAGGACCAAAGGAGACCCAGTACTTC. It codes for CASSVEGGPKETQYF.

This chain uses TRBV7-9 with TRBJ2-7; perhaps TRBD2 as D (6 bases). Trimming removed 3 bases from V and 4 bases from J, with 22 bases in between. CDR1 and CDR2 (germline): SEHNR, FQNEAQ (reference sequence). This CDR3 has 17 amino acids. In DNA, the CDR3 is TGTGCCAGCAGCTTTGTGGGACGGACGGTTCGGGGGTACGAGCAGTACTTC. It encodes CASSFVGRTVRGYEQYF.

The chain links TRBV23-1 to TRBJ2-1; no reliable D call. TRBV23-1 is marked as an open reading frame, function uncertain. This CDR3 is 17 amino acids long. Trimming stripped 0 bases from V and 2 bases from J, with 14 bases between. The chain's CDR3 is CASSQSEPHAAYNEQFF. The CDR3, as DNA: TGCGCCAGCAGTCAATCTGAACCACACGCCGCCTACAATGAGCAGTTCTTC.

The chain recombines TRBV7-3 with TRBJ2-7; perhaps TRBD2 as D (6 bases). The V end was cut by 5 bases, the J end by 1 base, with 9 bases between. In germline, CDR1 is SGHTA, CDR2 FQGTGA. The CDR3 is 13 residues long. This CDR3 reads CASSPGGSYEQYF. CDR3 DNA: TGTGCCAGCAGCCCCGGAGGGTCCTACGAGCAGTACTTC.

This clone was seen only once. The gene calls are TRBV7-2 and TRBJ1-3; 8 bases line up with TRBD1. Germline assignment: CDR1 SGHTA and CDR2 FQGNSA. The J segment lost 7 bases and the V segment lost 1 base, leaving 6 bases of the junction unmatched. CDR3 length: 15 amino acids. Written as DNA, the CDR3 is TGTGCCAGCAGCTTAGTGACAGGGGTGGGGAACACCATATATTTT. It yields the protein CASSLVTGVGNTIYF.

This clone was seen just once. The rearrangement joins TRBV19 to TRBJ2-1; 12 bases align to TRBD2. The germline V gene has CDR1 LNHDA and CDR2 SQIVND (reference sequence). V dropped 4 bases and J dropped 8; count of bases not matched to a gene: 9. The CDR3 consists of 16 residues. CDR3: CASSNRLAGVLDEQFF. The CDR3 nucleotides read TGTGCCAGTAGTAACCGACTAGCGGGAGTGTTAGATGAGCAGTTCTTC.

This sequence joins TRBV10-1 and TRBJ1-1; the match to TRBD1 covers 11 bases. The CDR3 totals 12 residues. V was pared by 8 bases and J by 10 bases, with 6 bases of the junction left unmatched. CDR1 and CDR2 from the germline V gene are WNHNN and SYGVQD (reference sequence). This CDR3 reads CASGLDRGPAFF. The CDR3 DNA reads as TGCGCCAGCGGGCTGGACAGGGGGCCAGCTTTCTTT.

V usage is TRBV27 and J usage is TRBJ1-1; 9 nucleotides line up with TRBD1. The CDR3 covers 14 residues. Germline lookup yields CDR1 MNHEY and CDR2 SMNVEV (reference sequence). Unmatched junction bases numbered 5, after V lost 3 bases and J lost 6 bases. The CDR3: CASSFLTGGAEAFF. In DNA, the CDR3 is TGTGCCAGCAGTTTTCTGACAGGGGGTGCTGAAGCTTTCTTT.

This clone was counted only a few times. The chain links TRBV7-6 to TRBJ2-1; D is possibly TRBD2 (8 bases). Germline V gene data show CDR1 as SGHVS and CDR2 as FNYEAQ. CDR3 size: 15 residues. Trimming stripped 5 bases from V and 4 bases from J, with 15 bases between. The CDR3 loop reads CASSPGGTVYNEQFF. The DNA of the CDR3 is TGTGCCAGCAGCCCGGGGGGGACAGTATACAATGAGCAGTTCTTC.

The V call is TRBV4-3, the J call TRBJ1-3, with D maybe TRBD1 (5 bases). Trimming shortened V by 3 bases and J by 1 base, and 10 bases separated the two germline ends. The CDR3 has 15 residues. The germline CDR1 and CDR2 sequences are LGHNA and YSLEER. The DNA for the CDR3 is TGCGCCAGCAGCCAGGGGGGGACGTCTGGAAACACCATATATTTT. It yields the protein CASSQGGTSGNTIYF.

This sequence joins TRBV4-2 and TRBJ1-4; 9 bases fit TRBD1. Germline lookup yields CDR1 LGHNA and CDR2 YNFKEQ. Losses at the gene ends were 1 base for V and 5 bases for J; bases not matched to a gene: 5. CDR3 length: 16 amino acids. The CDR3 region has the DNA TGTGCCAGCAGCCAAGGGGGGGGACAGGGCAATGAAAAACTGTTTTTT. It translates to CASSQGGGQGNEKLFF.

This clone was counted a few times. The chain links TRBV7-8 to TRBJ2-1; 9 bases agree with TRBD1. CDR1 is SGHVS and CDR2 is FQNEAQ in the germline V gene. CDR3 size: 14 residues. Trimming at V came to 5 bases and at J to 9 bases, leaving 8 bases not matched to a gene. CDR3: CASSQTQGAGEQFF. DNA of the CDR3: TGTGCCAGCAGCCAAACACAGGGGGCCGGTGAGCAGTTCTTC. Complete variable domain (other parts from reference TRBV7-8 and TRBJ2-1): GAGVSQSPRYKVAKRGQDVALRCDPISGHVSLFWYQQALGQGPEFLTYFQNEAQLDKSGLPSDRFFAERPEGSVSTLKIQRTQQEDSAVYLCASSQTQGAGEQFFGPGTRLTVL.

The chain has TRBV14 and TRBJ2-2; 8 bases align to TRBD2. The junction had 7 bases not matched to a gene; V was cut back by 0 bases and J by 4 bases. The CDR3 spans 17 residues. Looked up from germline, CDR1 is SGHDN and CDR2 is FVKESK. CDR3 sequence reads: CASSQDFGRGGTGELFF. DNA for the CDR3: TGTGCCAGCAGCCAAGATTTCGGGAGGGGTGGCACCGGGGAGCTGTTTTTT. The full variable domain, rest sourced from reference TRBV14 and TRBJ2-2, is EAGVTQFPSHSVIEKGQTVTLRCDPISGHDNLYWYRRVMGKEIKFLLHFVKESKQDESGMPNNRFLAERTGGTYSTLKVQPAELEDSGVYFCASSQDFGRGGTGELFFGEGSRLTVL.

The J gene is TRBJ2-2, the V gene TRBV15; the match to TRBD1 covers 7 bases. CDR1 and CDR2 from the germline V gene are LNHNV and YYDKDF (reference sequence). CDR3 length equals 12 residues. The ends lost 3 bases at V and 12 bases at J; junction bases unmatched: 4. CDR3 nucleotide sequence: TGTGCCACCAGCAGGAAGACAGGGAAGCTGTTTTTT. Protein product: CATSRKTGKLFF.

The V and J genes are TRBV30 and TRBJ2-6; TRBD1 matches at 8 bases. Germline CDR1 and CDR2: GTSNPN and SVGIG (reference sequence). There are 16 residues in the CDR3. Trimming removed 6 bases from V and 0 bases from J; junction bases left unmatched: 7. This chain's CDR3 is CACSGGPLSGANVLTF. In DNA, the CDR3 is TGTGCCTGCTCAGGGGGCCCCCTCTCTGGGGCCAACGTCCTGACTTTC.